This T cell receptor (beta chain) was recorded in a study of graft-versus-host responses after intestinal transplantation. Study-level points and caveats: Patients who carried graft-donor T cell macrochimerism also had high graft-versus-host to host-versus-graft clonal ratios in their allografts. Recipient marrow contained GvH clones, some of which appeared first in ileum or blood.

In the case of this clone: Its target is not known.

Per the germline V gene, CDR1 is ENHRY and CDR2 is SYGVKD. This CDR3 has 15 residues. The V and J ends lost 5 bases and 4 bases, in that order; junction bases with no gene match: 7. Only in-frame clones appear in the TCRdb table, and some are missing; sequencing was by immunoSEQ multiplex PCR. The profile shows about 5,200 clones, around three quarters of them singletons. Both intraepithelial and lamina propria lymphocytes were released by processing graft tissue. This receptor was identified in a human patient who received an intestinal transplant, so some T cells may come from the graft donor. The sample was ileum tissue, taken roughly 260 days after intestinal transplant. The chain is built from TRBV10-3 and TRBJ1-1; 10 nucleotides align to TRBD1. This chain's CDR3 is CAISQTGGSFTEAFF. CDR3 DNA sequence: TGTGCCATCAGTCAGACAGGGGGCAGTTTCACTGAAGCTTTCTTT.